The rows below give T cell receptor beta chains drawn from one sample of a study of blood T cell repertoires in COVID-19. Repertoires were generated with immunoSEQ multiplex PCR, while TCRdb's copy carries only in-frame clones and drops some. The sample includes about 150,000 clones, over 65% seen only once; the top ten take 1.5% to 2%. Material for sequencing was peripheral blood. The origin of the receptors is an elderly man with acute or convalescent COVID-19. Each CDR3 is given with its conserved first and last residue. A D gene is named only where the DNA matches it firmly. Clone size appears in some rows only: once, few, many, or a class for an expanded clone.

DNA: TGCGCCAGCAGCACTAGCGGGGGAGCCTCCGGGACCCAGTACTTC
CDR3: CASSTSGGASGTQYF
J: TRBJ2-5
size: -
V: TRBV5-1
D: TRBD2

DNA: TGCGCCAGCAGCAACCGGGCTGGGGAGGGTGAGCAGTACTTC
CDR3: CASSNRAGEGEQYF
J: TRBJ2-7
size: -
V: TRBV5-1
D: TRBD2

DNA: TGTGCCACCAGTGAGACAGGGGGCACAGATACGCAGTATTTT
CDR3: CATSETGGTDTQYF
J: TRBJ2-3
size: -
V: TRBV24-1
D: TRBD1

DNA: TGTGCCAGCAGCTCAGGACTAGCGGGGGGGCCGGAGCGGGAGACCCAGTACTTC
CDR3: CASSSGLAGGPERETQYF
J: TRBJ2-5
size: -
V: TRBV7-9
D: TRBD2

DNA: TGTGCCAGCAGCCATCAGGGATTAGAGACCCAGTACTTC
CDR3: CASSHQGLETQYF
J: TRBJ2-5
size: -
V: TRBV3-1/TRBV3-2
D: -

DNA: TGCGCCAGCAGCTCGACAGAGTACAATGAGCAGTTCTTC
CDR3: CASSSTEYNEQFF
J: TRBJ2-1
size: -
V: TRBV5-1
D: -

DNA: TGTGCCACCAGCAGAGTCATTAGCGGCTCTAGCACAGATACGCAGTATTTT
CDR3: CATSRVISGSSTDTQYF
J: TRBJ2-3
size: -
V: TRBV15
D: -

DNA: TGCGCCAGCACCCCGGTCCTCACCGGGGAGCTGTTTTTT
CDR3: CASTPVLTGELFF
J: TRBJ2-2
size: -
V: TRBV5-1
D: -

DNA: TGCGCCAGCAGCCACGGGATGGGGTATGGCTACACCTTC
CDR3: CASSHGMGYGYTF
J: TRBJ1-2
size: -
V: TRBV4-1
D: -

DNA: TGCGCCAGCAGCCATGGGACTTCACTACGTAGCTACAATGAGCAGTTCTTC
CDR3: CASSHGTSLRSYNEQFF
J: TRBJ2-1
size: -
V: TRBV4-1
D: -

DNA: TGTGCCAGCAGCACGGGGGTGGGAGGGTCTGAAAAACTGTTTTTT
CDR3: CASSTGVGGSEKLFF
J: TRBJ1-4
size: once
V: TRBV6-5
D: -

DNA: TGTGCCAGCAGTCTACGGACAGGGGGCAATCAGCCCCAGCATTTT
CDR3: CASSLRTGGNQPQHF
J: TRBJ1-5
size: many
V: TRBV6-5
D: TRBD1

DNA: TGCGCCAGCAGCTTGGTTTCGGGGGGGCATTCTGTGGATGAGCAGTTCTTC
CDR3: CASSLVSGGHSVDEQFF
J: TRBJ2-1
size: once
V: TRBV5-1
D: TRBD2

DNA: TGTGCCAGCAGTCTTCACAGCAGCACAGATACGCAGTATTTT
CDR3: CASSLHSSTDTQYF
J: TRBJ2-3
size: -
V: TRBV7-9
D: -

DNA: TGTGCCAGTAGTATAGGGCGAGGGGGCCGAAACACTGAAGCTTTCTTT
CDR3: CASSIGRGGRNTEAFF
J: TRBJ1-1
size: few
V: TRBV19
D: TRBD1

DNA: TGCGCCAGCAGCTTAGCGGTCTCGAACACCGGGGAGCTGTTTTTT
CDR3: CASSLAVSNTGELFF
J: TRBJ2-2
size: -
V: TRBV5-1
D: -

DNA: TGTGCCAGCAGCTTGGGACAGGGGGTGAACAATGAGCAGTTCTTC
CDR3: CASSLGQGVNNEQFF
J: TRBJ2-1
size: -
V: TRBV5-5
D: TRBD1

DNA: TGTGCCAGCTCACCACTGGGGGCAAGAGGAACAATACTCACTGAAGCTTTCTTT
CDR3: CASSPLGARGTILTEAFF
J: TRBJ1-1
size: -
V: TRBV18
D: -

DNA: TGTGCCAGCAGCTTCCGCGGACAGCAAGAGACCCAGTACTTC
CDR3: CASSFRGQQETQYF
J: TRBJ2-5
size: -
V: TRBV5-4
D: -

DNA: TGTGCCAGCAGTTGGGGGCAGGGCTACACTGAAGCTTTCTTT
CDR3: CASSWGQGYTEAFF
J: TRBJ1-1
size: -
V: TRBV3-1/TRBV3-2
D: -

DNA: TGTGCCAGCAGCTCCAACCGGGACAGGGGTACAGTCTTC
CDR3: CASSSNRDRGTVF
J: TRBJ1-2
size: -
V: TRBV11-2
D: TRBD1

DNA: TGTGCCAGCGGGGGCGGCATGAACACTGAAGCTTTCTTT
CDR3: CASGGGMNTEAFF
J: TRBJ1-1
size: -
V: TRBV5-5
D: -

DNA: TGTGCCAGTAGTATAGGTCTAGGGGGCTACACCGGGGAGCTGTTTTTT
CDR3: CASSIGLGGYTGELFF
J: TRBJ2-2
size: -
V: TRBV19
D: TRBD1

DNA: TGTGCCAGCAGCGTGGGACAGGAGGAAAAACTGTTTTTT
CDR3: CASSVGQEEKLFF
J: TRBJ1-4
size: -
V: TRBV9
D: TRBD1

DNA: TGTGCCAGCAGCTCACAAAAGACTAGATCAACCTACAATGAGCAGTTCTTC
CDR3: CASSSQKTRSTYNEQFF
J: TRBJ2-1
size: -
V: TRBV7-9
D: -

DNA: TGTGCCAGCAGCTTAGACGACAGGTACGAAGAGACCCAGTACTTC
CDR3: CASSLDDRYEETQYF
J: TRBJ2-5
size: once
V: TRBV11-3
D: -

DNA: TGTGCCAGCAGGGGGACAGGGTTCACCGGGGAGCTGTTTTTT
CDR3: CASRGTGFTGELFF
J: TRBJ2-2
size: -
V: TRBV25-1
D: TRBD1

DNA: TGCAGCGTTAAACTACAGGGGGGGAACACTGAAGCTTTCTTT
CDR3: CSVKLQGGNTEAFF
J: TRBJ1-1
size: -
V: TRBV29-1
D: TRBD1

DNA: TGCGCCAGCACCGACAGGGATGAGCAGTTCTTC
CDR3: CASTDRDEQFF
J: TRBJ2-1
size: -
V: TRBV5-1
D: TRBD1

DNA: TGTGCCAGCAGGAGACAGGGGGAAGACAATGAGCAGTTCTTC
CDR3: CASRRQGEDNEQFF
J: TRBJ2-1
size: -
V: TRBV5-4
D: TRBD1

DNA: TGTGCCAGCAGCCGCAACAGGGTTGAAGAGACCCAGTACTTC
CDR3: CASSRNRVEETQYF
J: TRBJ2-5
size: few
V: TRBV5-6
D: -

DNA: TGTGCCAGCAGCTTAAGACAGAACACTGAAGCTTTCTTT
CDR3: CASSLRQNTEAFF
J: TRBJ1-1
size: once
V: TRBV7-8
D: -

DNA: TGCGCCAGCAGCCAAGATAGGCGTATGGGGGGCTACGAGCAGTACTTC
CDR3: CASSQDRRMGGYEQYF
J: TRBJ2-7
size: -
V: TRBV4-3
D: -

DNA: TGCGCCAGCAGCCTGGGGGGCGTTGGACCACTAGAGCAGTTCTTC
CDR3: CASSLGGVGPLEQFF
J: TRBJ2-1
size: few
V: TRBV5-1
D: -

DNA: TGTGCCAGCACCTTACAGGGAGATCCTAACAATGAGCAGTTCTTC
CDR3: CASTLQGDPNNEQFF
J: TRBJ2-1
size: -
V: TRBV5-8
D: -

DNA: TGTGCCAGCAGCGCCCGGGGGGGGAACGAGCAGTACTTC
CDR3: CASSARGGNEQYF
J: TRBJ2-7
size: few
V: TRBV9
D: TRBD2

DNA: TGTGCCAGTAGTATAGATCGGCAGGGAGGACAGCCCCAGCATTTT
CDR3: CASSIDRQGGQPQHF
J: TRBJ1-5
size: -
V: TRBV19
D: -

DNA: TGCAGCGTGGCTTCCTTGGTCTACACCTTC
CDR3: CSVASLVYTF
J: TRBJ1-2
size: -
V: TRBV29-1
D: -

DNA: TGTGCCAGCAGTTACTTGGGGGGGGGCCTCAATGAGCAGTTCTTC
CDR3: CASSYLGGGLNEQFF
J: TRBJ2-1
size: -
V: TRBV6-5
D: -

DNA: TGTGCCACCAGTTACTCCGGGATCCCGGACGGTGAGCAGTTCTTC
CDR3: CATSYSGIPDGEQFF
J: TRBJ2-1
size: -
V: TRBV24-1
D: -

DNA: TGTGCCAGCAGCGCTGGGACAGCAAATTCACCCCTCCACTTT
CDR3: CASSAGTANSPLHF
J: TRBJ1-6
size: few
V: TRBV9
D: TRBD1

DNA: TGTGCCAGCAGCTCCTCCGGGACAGACTCCTACGAGCAGTACTTC
CDR3: CASSSSGTDSYEQYF
J: TRBJ2-7
size: -
V: TRBV7-3
D: TRBD1

DNA: TGTGCCAGTAGTGGACAGGGGTCGGCACCCCTCCACTTT
CDR3: CASSGQGSAPLHF
J: TRBJ1-6
size: -
V: TRBV19
D: TRBD1

DNA: TGTGCCAGCAGCTTGTATCATCCCAGCGCCGGAAACACCATATATTTT
CDR3: CASSLYHPSAGNTIYF
J: TRBJ1-3
size: -
V: TRBV5-4
D: -

DNA: TGTGCCAGCAGTTACTCGTTAAGGGGGCGAGGTGGCTACACCTTC
CDR3: CASSYSLRGRGGYTF
J: TRBJ1-2
size: -
V: TRBV6-5
D: TRBD1